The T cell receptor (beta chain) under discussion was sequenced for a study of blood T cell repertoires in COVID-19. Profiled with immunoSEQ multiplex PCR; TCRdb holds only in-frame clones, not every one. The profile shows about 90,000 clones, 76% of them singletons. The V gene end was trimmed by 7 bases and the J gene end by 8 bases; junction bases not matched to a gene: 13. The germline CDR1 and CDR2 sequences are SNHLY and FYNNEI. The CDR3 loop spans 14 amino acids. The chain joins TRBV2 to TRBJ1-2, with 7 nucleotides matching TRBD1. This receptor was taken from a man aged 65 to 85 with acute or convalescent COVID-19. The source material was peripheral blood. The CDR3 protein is CASKQEEGALGYTF. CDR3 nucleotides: TGTGCCAGCAAACAAGAGGAGGGGGCGCTGGGCTACACCTTC.